This TCR beta chain was profiled in a study of PD-1 blockade in classical Hodgkin lymphoma. Time point: cycle 4 day 1 (C4D1), after around six weeks of nivolumab. Patients all relapsed after autologous stem cell transplantation, and there was variation in brentuximab vedotin exposure. Best outcomes ranged across complete response, partial response and progressive disease. Clones were sequenced by immunoSEQ multiplex PCR, and TCRdb holds only the in-frame ones, with some missing. The data contain roughly 90,000 clones, 65% to 85% of them singletons. The TCR was taken from a human donor with classical Hodgkin lymphoma. Sequences were derived from peripheral blood mononuclear cells (PBMCs), sampled before the fourth cycle of nivolumab.

The CDR3 region has the DNA TGCGCCAGCAGCTTGCGGGAGTATGGCTCAGATACGCAGTATTTT. Its translation is CASSLREYGSDTQYF. The chain has TRBV5-1 and TRBJ2-3; weak D call: TRBD2 (6 bases). Per germline, CDR1 SGHRS and CDR2 YFSETQ. This CDR3 is built from 15 residues. Deletions cut 1 base from V and 4 bases from J, with 13 bases between.